Given below is one T cell receptor beta chain in context. The antigen is not known. Donors uniformly comprised healthy Caucasians. Unique molecular identifiers were present on cDNA, and template switching added a universal primer site. TCRdb independently ran MiXCR on the 5' RACE reads; one entry per CDR3 protein. The repertoire holds 250,000 or so distinct CDR3 sequences, with approximately 7.8% as singletons. The data were taken from a study of identical twins. Study-wide results and limits: A lower insertion count was a feature of abundant cord blood beta clonotypes, with no such feature in memory repertoires.

The germline gives CDR1 MNHEY, CDR2 SVGEGT. This CDR3 is built from 17 residues. V was trimmed by 0 bases and J by 3 bases, leaving 18 bases between them. The data were also submitted as part of a second study, on yellow fever vaccine responses in identical twins. This second study notes: Reportedly, the T cell response mounted by twins to vaccine seemed partly convergent, partly personalized.

The receptor was derived from a woman aged 18 to 35 in good health. This sequence joins TRBV6-2 or TRBV6-3 and TRBJ2-7; no reliable D call. The sequenced sample was CD8+ T cells sorted from blood. The CDR3 is CASSYSVGHQDLYEQYV. The CDR3 region has the DNA TGTGCCAGCAGTTACTCAGTAGGTCATCAGGACCTCTACGAGCAGTACGTC.